These T cell receptor beta chains were read from a single sample in a study of tumor and adjacent non-tumor tissue in lung cancer. TCRdb called the multiplex PCR reads again in MiXCR, with one record for every CDR3 protein. The table includes 60,000 to 85,000 distinct CDR3 sequences, around three quarters detected once. The sequencing sample was made of distant non-tumor lung tissue. The receptor set was obtained from a man aged 60 to 69 with non-small cell lung cancer. CDR3s include the opening cysteine and the closing phenylalanine or tryptophan.

v_gene: TRBV29-1; j_gene: TRBJ2-1; CDR3aa: CSVEGTSLNEQFF
v_gene: TRBV29-1; j_gene: TRBJ1-2; CDR3aa: CNARFEGGYTF
v_gene: TRBV5-1; j_gene: TRBJ1-1; CDR3aa: CATSFTSDRGTTKAFF
v_gene: TRBV10-3; j_gene: TRBJ2-5; CDR3aa: CAISESRGLGQYF
v_gene: TRBV29-1; j_gene: TRBJ2-1; CDR3aa: CSAPQLAGSGNEQFF
v_gene: TRBV7-8; j_gene: TRBJ1-2; CDR3aa: CASSLEGQGAPPYGYTF
v_gene: TRBV12-3/TRBV12-4; j_gene: TRBJ2-5; CDR3aa: CANSLSPHDTQYF
v_gene: TRBV12-3/TRBV12-4; j_gene: TRBJ2-5; CDR3aa: CTSRIRGGETQYF
v_gene: TRBV6-5; j_gene: TRBJ2-4; CDR3aa: CASKPRLAGRRHIQYF
v_gene: TRBV5-8; j_gene: TRBJ2-4; CDR3aa: CTSSLVETRNIQYF
v_gene: TRBV20-1; j_gene: TRBJ2-6; CDR3aa: CSAVGDSGANVLSF
v_gene: TRBV4-1; j_gene: TRBJ2-3; CDR3aa: CACRQGTGDMSDTQYF
v_gene: TRBV11-2; j_gene: TRBJ2-1; CDR3aa: CASSLSSRRENEQFF
v_gene: TRBV4-1; j_gene: TRBJ2-7; CDR3aa: CASSQDRGTGNEQYF
v_gene: TRBV29-1; j_gene: TRBJ2-3; CDR3aa: CSVALAGVGGQYF
v_gene: TRBV4-2; j_gene: TRBJ2-1; CDR3aa: CASSQDAREQFF
v_gene: TRBV12-2; j_gene: -; CDR3aa: CASRLVRFGNQPQYF
v_gene: TRBV6-5; j_gene: TRBJ2-7; CDR3aa: CASRYSRWETAEQYF
v_gene: TRBV6-2/TRBV6-3; j_gene: TRBJ2-2; CDR3aa: CASFGAGELFF
v_gene: TRBV5-4; j_gene: TRBJ1-2; CDR3aa: CVSSLTGGYGYTF
v_gene: TRBV12-3/TRBV12-4; j_gene: TRBJ2-4; CDR3aa: CASSSETNKKIQYF
v_gene: TRBV6-6; j_gene: TRBJ1-2; CDR3aa: CASSIDGYTF
v_gene: TRBV5-4; j_gene: TRBJ1-2; CDR3aa: CASSPGASGEDYYGYTF
v_gene: TRBV6-1; j_gene: TRBJ2-1; CDR3aa: CASGFTGTSGRSQEQFF
v_gene: TRBV4-2; j_gene: TRBJ2-5; CDR3aa: CTNGQGGWAGGKETQYF
v_gene: TRBV11-1; j_gene: TRBJ2-1; CDR3aa: CASNPGARGGYIEQFF
v_gene: TRBV20-1; j_gene: TRBJ1-3; CDR3aa: CNARDAGGGSVNTIYF
v_gene: TRBV20-1; j_gene: TRBJ2-1; CDR3aa: CSAMGPDNKQFF
v_gene: TRBV13; j_gene: TRBJ1-2; CDR3aa: CASSLRGENYGYIF
v_gene: TRBV6-5; j_gene: TRBJ1-2; CDR3aa: CASSQGGLSWDYTF
v_gene: TRBV13; j_gene: TRBJ2-2; CDR3aa: CASSTRGIGRTEELFF
v_gene: TRBV11-3; j_gene: TRBJ2-3; CDR3aa: CASRSGLADSIDTQYF
v_gene: TRBV6-5; j_gene: TRBJ2-2; CDR3aa: CDSTTLAGNTGDLFF
v_gene: TRBV5-6; j_gene: TRBJ2-7; CDR3aa: CASSSGYRSYEQYF
v_gene: TRBV5-1; j_gene: TRBJ2-1; CDR3aa: CASSFSGGSPNEQFF
v_gene: TRBV4-1; j_gene: TRBJ2-5; CDR3aa: CASSQDRGRGQETQYF
v_gene: TRBV5-4; j_gene: TRBJ2-7; CDR3aa: CASSQDRATSDEQYF
v_gene: TRBV13; j_gene: TRBJ2-3; CDR3aa: CATSLARQYTDAQYF
v_gene: TRBV11-1; j_gene: TRBJ2-5; CDR3aa: CASSKGTYRETQYF
v_gene: TRBV5-1; j_gene: TRBJ2-7; CDR3aa: CASSLGDGSYEQYF
v_gene: TRBV5-1; j_gene: TRBJ2-1; CDR3aa: CARSLSPPGTGNNEQFF
v_gene: TRBV10-3; j_gene: TRBJ1-5; CDR3aa: CAISETGNQPQRF
v_gene: TRBV7-9; j_gene: TRBJ2-7; CDR3aa: CASSFWSYEQYF
v_gene: TRBV20-1; j_gene: TRBJ2-1; CDR3aa: CSARDLRLAEPGSKQFF
v_gene: TRBV24-1; j_gene: TRBJ2-1; CDR3aa: CATSDPGTSGTYNEQFF
v_gene: TRBV10-3; j_gene: TRBJ2-1; CDR3aa: CAISESITSGIEQFF
v_gene: TRBV13; j_gene: TRBJ2-5; CDR3aa: CPSNLGLAGLEETQYF
v_gene: TRBV4-1; j_gene: TRBJ2-1; CDR3aa: CANSQRSGRGSEQFF
v_gene: TRBV12-3/TRBV12-4; j_gene: TRBJ2-5; CDR3aa: CTSSLFPRETQYF
v_gene: TRBV6-5; j_gene: TRBJ1-2; CDR3aa: CAGKSPLNYGHTF
v_gene: TRBV6-5; j_gene: TRBJ2-7; CDR3aa: CTSSFGRIYEQYF
v_gene: TRBV29-1; j_gene: TRBJ2-5; CDR3aa: CSLAGGLAEETQYF
v_gene: TRBV30; j_gene: TRBJ1-1; CDR3aa: CAYSLVQGTEAFF